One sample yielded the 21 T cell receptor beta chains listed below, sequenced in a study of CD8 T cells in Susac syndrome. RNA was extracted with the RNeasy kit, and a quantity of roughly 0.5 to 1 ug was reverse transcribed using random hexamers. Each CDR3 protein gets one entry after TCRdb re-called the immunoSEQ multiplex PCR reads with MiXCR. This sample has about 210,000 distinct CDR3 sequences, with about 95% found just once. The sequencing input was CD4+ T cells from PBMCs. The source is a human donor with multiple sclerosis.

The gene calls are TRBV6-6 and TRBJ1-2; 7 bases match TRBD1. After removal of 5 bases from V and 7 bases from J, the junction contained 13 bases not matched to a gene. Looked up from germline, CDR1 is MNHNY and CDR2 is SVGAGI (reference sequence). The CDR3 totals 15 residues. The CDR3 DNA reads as TGTGCCAGCAGTCAACCTGGACAGGACTCAGCTGGCTACACCTTC. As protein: CASSQPGQDSAGYTF.

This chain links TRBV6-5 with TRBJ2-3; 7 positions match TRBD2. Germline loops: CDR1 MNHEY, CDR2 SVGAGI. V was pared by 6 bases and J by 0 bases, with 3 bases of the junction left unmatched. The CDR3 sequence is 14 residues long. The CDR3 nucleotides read TGTGCCAGCAGGGCGGGAGTCAGCACAGATACGCAGTATTTT. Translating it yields CASRAGVSTDTQYF.

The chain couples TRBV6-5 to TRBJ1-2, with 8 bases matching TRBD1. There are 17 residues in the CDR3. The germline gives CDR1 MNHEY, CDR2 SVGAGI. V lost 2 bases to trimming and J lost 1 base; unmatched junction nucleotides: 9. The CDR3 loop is CASSYLGQGPLNYGYTF. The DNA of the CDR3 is TGTGCCAGCAGTTACCTCGGACAGGGCCCACTTAACTATGGCTACACCTTC.

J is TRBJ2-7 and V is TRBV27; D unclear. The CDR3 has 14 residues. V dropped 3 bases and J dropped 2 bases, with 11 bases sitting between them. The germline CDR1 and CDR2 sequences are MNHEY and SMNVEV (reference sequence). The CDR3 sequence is CASSFSGQTYEQYF. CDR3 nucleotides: TGTGCCAGCAGTTTTTCCGGGCAAACCTACGAGCAGTACTTC.

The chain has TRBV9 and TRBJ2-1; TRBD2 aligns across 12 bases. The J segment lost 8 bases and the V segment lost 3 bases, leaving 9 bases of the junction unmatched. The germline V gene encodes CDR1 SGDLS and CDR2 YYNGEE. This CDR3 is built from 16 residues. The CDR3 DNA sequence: TGTGCCAGCAGCGAGCTAGCGGGAGGGCCTAGGGATGAGCAGTTCTTC. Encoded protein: CASSELAGGPRDEQFF. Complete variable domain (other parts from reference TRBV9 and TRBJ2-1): DSGVTQTPKHLITATGQRVTLRCSPRSGDLSVYWYQQSLDQGLQFLIQYYNGEERAKGNILERFSAQQFPDLHSELNLSSLELGDSALYFCASSELAGGPRDEQFFGPGTRLTVL.

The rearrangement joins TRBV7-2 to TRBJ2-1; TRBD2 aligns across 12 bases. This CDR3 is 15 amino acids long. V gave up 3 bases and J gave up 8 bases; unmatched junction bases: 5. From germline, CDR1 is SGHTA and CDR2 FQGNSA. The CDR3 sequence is CASSLTSGSFDEQFF. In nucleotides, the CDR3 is TGTGCCAGCAGCTTGACTAGCGGGAGTTTCGATGAGCAGTTCTTC.

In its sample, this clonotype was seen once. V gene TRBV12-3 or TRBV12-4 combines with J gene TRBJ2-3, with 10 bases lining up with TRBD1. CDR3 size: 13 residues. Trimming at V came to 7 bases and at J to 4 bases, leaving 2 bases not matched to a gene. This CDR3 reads CASKGQGSDTQYF. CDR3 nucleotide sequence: TGTGCCAGCAAGGGACAGGGGTCAGATACGCAGTATTTT.

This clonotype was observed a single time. The CDR3 here is CATSREGGTTAYEQYF. The CDR3 nucleotides read TGTGCCACCAGCAGAGAGGGGGGCACCACCGCCTACGAGCAGTACTTC. The rearrangement links TRBV15 to TRBJ2-7; either TRBD1 or TRBD2 may supply D (6 bases each). In germline, CDR1 is LNHNV, CDR2 YYDKDF (reference sequence). Trimming stripped 0 bases from V and 2 bases from J, with 14 bases between. There are 16 residues in the CDR3. The entire variable domain, with the rest obtained from reference TRBV15 and TRBJ2-7, is as follows: DAMVIQNPRYQVTQFGKPVTLSCSQTLNHNVMYWYQQKSSQAPKLLFHYYDKDFNNEADTPDNFQSRRPNTSFCFLDIRSPGLGDTAMYLCATSREGGTTAYEQYFGPGTRLTVT.

The CDR3 protein is CSASEQSNTEAFF. The CDR3 nucleotides read TGCAGTGCTAGTGAACAGTCGAACACTGAAGCTTTCTTT. The J gene is TRBJ1-1, the V gene TRBV20-1; D remains unclear. V was shortened by 3 bases and J by 1 base, with 9 bases between the two germline ends. CDR1 and CDR2 from the germline V gene are DFQATT and SNEGSKA (reference sequence). This CDR3 is built from 13 residues.

CDR3 in DNA: TGTGCCAGCAGCTTTGGCAGGGTTTCATACGAGCAGTACTTC. Protein: CASSFGRVSYEQYF. The gene calls are TRBV7-9 and TRBJ2-7, with D maybe TRBD1 (5 bases). Germline CDR1 and CDR2: SEHNR and FQNEAQ (reference sequence). Trimming cost V 3 bases and J 4 bases, with 13 bases left between them. There are 14 residues in the CDR3.

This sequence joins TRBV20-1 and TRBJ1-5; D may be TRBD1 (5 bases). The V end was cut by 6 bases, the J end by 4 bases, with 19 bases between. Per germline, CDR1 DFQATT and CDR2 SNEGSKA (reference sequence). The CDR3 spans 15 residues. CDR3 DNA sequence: TGCAGTGCCCCAGTTCAAGGGGCCTCAAATCAGCCCCAGCATTTT. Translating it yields CSAPVQGASNQPQHF.

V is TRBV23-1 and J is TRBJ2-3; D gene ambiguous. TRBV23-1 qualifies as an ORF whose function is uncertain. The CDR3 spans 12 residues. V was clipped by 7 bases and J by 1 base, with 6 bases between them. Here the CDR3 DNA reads TGCGCCAGCATTAATCGCACAGATACGCAGTATTTT. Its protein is CASINRTDTQYF.

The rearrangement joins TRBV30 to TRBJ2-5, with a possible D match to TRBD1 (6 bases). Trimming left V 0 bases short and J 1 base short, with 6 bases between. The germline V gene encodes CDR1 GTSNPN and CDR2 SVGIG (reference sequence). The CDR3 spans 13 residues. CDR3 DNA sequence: TGTGCCTGGAGTGTACAGGGCCAAGAGACCCAGTACTTC. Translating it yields CAWSVQGQETQYF.

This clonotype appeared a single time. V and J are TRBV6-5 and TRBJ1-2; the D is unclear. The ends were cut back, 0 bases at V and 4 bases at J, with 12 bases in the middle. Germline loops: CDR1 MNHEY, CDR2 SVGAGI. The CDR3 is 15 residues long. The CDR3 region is CASSYSSRTTYGYTF. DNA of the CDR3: TGTGCCAGCAGTTACTCGTCCAGGACCACCTATGGCTACACCTTC.

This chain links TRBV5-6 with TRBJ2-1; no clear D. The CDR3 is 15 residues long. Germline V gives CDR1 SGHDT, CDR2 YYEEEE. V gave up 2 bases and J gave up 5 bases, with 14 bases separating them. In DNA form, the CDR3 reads TGTGCCAGCAGCTTAGTACCGTTGACTGACAATGAGCAGTTCTTC. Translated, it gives CASSLVPLTDNEQFF. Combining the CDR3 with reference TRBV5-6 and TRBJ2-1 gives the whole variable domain DAGVTQSPTHLIKTRGQQVTLRCSPKSGHDTVSWYQQALGQGPQFIFQYYEEEERQRGNFPDRFSGHQFPNYSSELNVNALLLGDSALYLCASSLVPLTDNEQFFGPGTRLTVL.

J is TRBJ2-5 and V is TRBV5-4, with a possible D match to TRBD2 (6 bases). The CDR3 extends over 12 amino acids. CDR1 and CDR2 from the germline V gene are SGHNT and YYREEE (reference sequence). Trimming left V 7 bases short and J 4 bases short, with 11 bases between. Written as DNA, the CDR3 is TGTGCCAGCGGCGGGCGGGGAGAGACCCAGTACTTC. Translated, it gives CASGGRGETQYF.

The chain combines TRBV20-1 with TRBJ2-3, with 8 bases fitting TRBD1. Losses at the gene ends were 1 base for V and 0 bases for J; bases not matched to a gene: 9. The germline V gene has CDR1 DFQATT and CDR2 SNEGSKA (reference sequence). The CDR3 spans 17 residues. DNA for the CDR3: TGCAGTGCTAGAGGGATCAGGGGGCGCCTTAGCACAGATACGCAGTATTTT. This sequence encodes CSARGIRGRLSTDTQYF.

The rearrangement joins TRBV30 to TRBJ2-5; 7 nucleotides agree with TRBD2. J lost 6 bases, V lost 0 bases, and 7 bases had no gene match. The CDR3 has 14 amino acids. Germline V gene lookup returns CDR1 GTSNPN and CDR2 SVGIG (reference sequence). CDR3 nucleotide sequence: TGTGCCTGGAGTGTACGTGGCGGGAGAAAGACCCAGTACTTC. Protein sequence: CAWSVRGGRKTQYF.

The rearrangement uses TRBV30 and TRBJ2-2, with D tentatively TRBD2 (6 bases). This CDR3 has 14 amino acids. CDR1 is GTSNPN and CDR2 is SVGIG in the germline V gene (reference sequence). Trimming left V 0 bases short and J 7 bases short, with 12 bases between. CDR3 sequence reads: CAWSVPGLFGELFF. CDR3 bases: TGTGCCTGGAGTGTACCGGGACTGTTCGGGGAGCTGTTTTTT.

CDR3 residues: CASSHRGKNQPQHF. The CDR3 coding sequence is TGTGCCAGCAGTCACCGGGGGAAGAATCAGCCCCAGCATTTT. The chain recombines TRBV6-5 with TRBJ1-5; D might be TRBD1 (5 bases). The germline V gene has CDR1 MNHEY and CDR2 SVGAGI. V was trimmed by 5 bases and J by 4 bases, leaving 12 bases between them. The CDR3 consists of 14 residues.

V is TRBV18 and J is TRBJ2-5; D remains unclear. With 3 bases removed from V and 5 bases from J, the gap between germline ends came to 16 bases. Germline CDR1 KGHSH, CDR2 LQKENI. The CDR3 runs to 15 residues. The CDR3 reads CASSPAGSTRETQYF. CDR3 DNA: TGTGCCAGCTCACCGGCCGGGTCCACGAGGGAGACCCAGTACTTC.